These 27 T cell receptor beta chains were all obtained from the same sample, sequenced in a study of blood T cell repertoires in COVID-19. Clones were sequenced by immunoSEQ multiplex PCR, and TCRdb holds only the in-frame ones, with some missing. The repertoire holds over 120,000 clones, with more than 80% as singletons. Input material: PBMCs or T cells enriched from blood (not recorded which). These TCRs come from a man in his fifties who had recovered from COVID-19.

The rearrangement links TRBV28 to TRBJ1-1; D not resolved. The V gene lost 3 bases and the J gene lost 11 bases, with 22 bases spanning the gap. Germline CDR1 and CDR2: MDHEN and SYDVKM. The CDR3 contains 15 residues. The DNA of the CDR3 is TGTGCCAGCAGTTTTGAGAGGGTCGTGGTTCGGGCTGCTTTCTTT. Its translation is CASSFERVVVRAAFF.

The V call is TRBV28, the J call TRBJ1-1; possibly TRBD1 for D (6 bases). The CDR3 has 15 residues. V lost 4 bases, J lost 4 bases, and 16 bases lay in between. The germline V gene has CDR1 MDHEN and CDR2 SYDVKM. The CDR3 spells CASSSVRTRGTEAFF. CDR3 DNA sequence: TGTGCCAGCAGTTCGGTACGGACCAGGGGCACTGAAGCTTTCTTT.

The sample holds one count of this clone. The chain is built from TRBV7-3 and TRBJ2-3; D possibly corresponds to TRBD1 (5 bases). Per the germline V gene, CDR1 is SGHTA and CDR2 is FQGTGA. CDR3 size: 15 residues. The V end lost 4 bases, the J end lost 0 bases, and 11 bases lay between the germline ends. The CDR3 sequence is CASSSDKTSTDTQYF. The CDR3 nucleotides read TGTGCCAGCAGCTCGGACAAAACTAGCACAGATACGCAGTATTTT.

J is TRBJ2-1 and V is TRBV10-1; 9 nucleotides match TRBD2. Trimming cost V 6 bases and J 14 bases; bases outside gene matches: 11. The length of the CDR3 is 13 residues. From germline, CDR1 is WNHNN and CDR2 SYGVQD (reference sequence). CDR3 bases: TGCGCCAGCAGGGATCGTCTAGCGGGAATCGAGTTCTTC. Residues: CASRDRLAGIEFF.

The chain links TRBV27 to TRBJ2-1; D is perhaps TRBD2 (5 bases). Trimming took 7 bases from V and 4 from J, leaving 14 bases between them. Germline V gene sequence: CDR1 MNHEY, CDR2 SMNVEV (reference sequence). The CDR3 runs 14 residues. The DNA of the CDR3 is TGTGCCAGCATCCCTGGGAGCGGTTACAATGAGCAGTTCTTC. This encodes CASIPGSGYNEQFF.

J is TRBJ2-5 and V is TRBV28; 9 bases align to TRBD2. CDR3 length equals 17 residues. The J segment lost 1 base and the V segment lost 0 bases, leaving 6 bases of the junction unmatched. The V gene's germline CDR1 is MDHEN and CDR2 SYDVKM. The CDR3 sequence is CASSLWPSGVVQETQYF. In DNA form, the CDR3 reads TGTGCCAGCAGTTTATGGCCTAGCGGGGTGGTCCAAGAGACCCAGTACTTC.

The CDR3 loop reads CASSQVRGTGAPDPQETQYF. CDR3 sequence (DNA): TGCGCCAGCAGCCAAGTGAGAGGGACAGGGGCTCCTGATCCCCAAGAGACCCAGTACTTC. The chain couples TRBV4-1 to TRBJ2-5; 10 nucleotides line up with TRBD1. This CDR3 spans 20 amino acids. Germline V gene lookup returns CDR1 MGHRA and CDR2 YSYEKL. The junction had 15 bases not matched to a gene; V was cut back by 1 base and J by 1 base.

The gene calls are TRBV28 and TRBJ1-6; possible D gene TRBD1, 6 bases. The CDR3 loop spans 15 amino acids. The V end was cut by 4 bases, the J end by 9 bases, with 16 bases between. Germline CDR1 MDHEN, CDR2 SYDVKM. CDR3 bases: TGTGCCAGCAGTTCCGGACAGTTTATTTCTTCACCCCTCCACTTT. Its protein is CASSSGQFISSPLHF. The whole variable domain, filled in from reference TRBV28 and TRBJ1-6, reads DVKVTQSSRYLVKRTGEKVFLECVQDMDHENMFWYRQDPGLGLRLIYFSYDVKMKEKGDIPEGYSVSREKKERFSLILESASTNQTSMYLCASSSGQFISSPLHFGNGTRLTVT.

CDR3 sequence: CASSYGTGHTGELFF. CDR3 in DNA: TGTGCCAGCAGCTACGGGACAGGGCACACCGGGGAGCTGTTTTTT. V and J are TRBV2 and TRBJ2-2; TRBD1 matches 9 bases. Trimming took 6 bases from V and 3 from J; bases not matched to a gene: 5. Germline V CDR1 and CDR2: SNHLY, FYNNEI. This CDR3 has 15 amino acids.

This rearrangement joins TRBV29-1 to TRBJ2-6; TRBD1 aligns across 7 bases. The CDR3 loop spans 18 amino acids. Germline CDR1 SQVTM, CDR2 ANQGSEA. The V and J ends lost 2 bases and 3 bases, in that order; junction bases with no gene match: 13. CDR3 loop: CSVESSGTDFGGANVLTF. CDR3 bases: TGCAGCGTTGAAAGCTCCGGGACAGATTTCGGTGGGGCCAACGTCCTGACTTTC.

The rearrangement links TRBV6-2 or TRBV6-3 to TRBJ1-5, with TRBD1 as a possible D gene (5 bases). V dropped 0 bases and J dropped 1 base, with 10 bases sitting between them. CDR3 length: 16 amino acids. Germline CDR1 reads MNHEY; CDR2 reads SVGEGT. The CDR3 DNA sequence: TGTGCCAGCAGTTACTCGGGGCGGAGAAGCAATCAGCCCCAGCATTTT. It is translated as CASSYSGRRSNQPQHF.

V usage is TRBV6-5 and J usage is TRBJ1-5, with D possibly matching TRBD1 (6 bases). The CDR3 sequence is 14 residues long. Trimming pared 6 bases from V and 5 bases from J, leaving 14 bases between. Germline lookup yields CDR1 MNHEY and CDR2 SVGAGI. The CDR3 DNA follows: TGTGCCAGCAGCCTACAGGGCGGCGATCAGCCCCAGCATTTT. Amino acids: CASSLQGGDQPQHF.

The chain uses TRBV2 and TRBJ2-7; D is possibly TRBD1 (6 bases). CDR1 SNHLY and CDR2 FYNNEI come from the germline V gene. The CDR3 is 14 residues long. V gave up 5 bases and J gave up 1 base, with 12 bases separating them. CDR3: CASSSGTKSYEQYV. The CDR3 DNA sequence: TGTGCCAGCAGTTCCGGGACAAAGTCCTACGAGCAGTACGTC.

V gene TRBV3-1 (or the pseudogene TRBV3-2) combines with J gene TRBJ2-3; D might be TRBD1 (6 bases). This CDR3 has 19 residues. V was shortened by 6 bases and J by 1 base, with 26 bases between the two germline ends. Germline V gene sequence: CDR1 LGHDT, CDR2 YNNKEL (reference sequence). As DNA, the CDR3 is TGTGCCAGCAGAGCGGACAGTGGGCAATGGCTTATTGGCACAGATACGCAGTATTTT. Protein product: CASRADSGQWLIGTDTQYF.

The chain uses TRBV30 and TRBJ1-6, with 8 bases identical to TRBD1. Germline CDR1 reads GTSNPN; CDR2 reads SVGIG (reference sequence). The CDR3 contains 17 residues. Trimming at V came to 2 bases and at J to 10 bases, leaving 16 bases not matched to a gene. The CDR3 region has the DNA TGTGCCTGGAGTTCTGACAGGCAGGGGGCATGGGGCTCACCCCTCCACTTT. This encodes CAWSSDRQGAWGSPLHF.

The rearrangement joins TRBV28 to TRBJ2-2; tentatively, D is TRBD2 (6 bases). This CDR3 contains 15 residues. CDR1 and CDR2 (germline): MDHEN, SYDVKM. The V end was cut by 2 bases, the J end by 6 bases, with 13 bases between. The CDR3 nucleotides read TGTGCCAGCAGTTTACGGGGAGGAGCCGCCGGGGAGCTGTTTTTT. Translated: CASSLRGGAAGELFF. Full variable domain (outside the CDR3, taken from reference TRBV28 and TRBJ2-2): DVKVTQSSRYLVKRTGEKVFLECVQDMDHENMFWYRQDPGLGLRLIYFSYDVKMKEKGDIPEGYSVSREKKERFSLILESASTNQTSMYLCASSLRGGAAGELFFGEGSRLTVL.

The CDR3: CASSYSGGVATGELFF. CDR3 bases: TGTGCCAGCAGTTACTCGGGAGGCGTCGCCACCGGGGAGCTGTTTTTT. The chain uses TRBV6-5 and TRBJ2-2; TRBD2 is a possible D gene (6 bases). V lost 0 bases and J lost 4, with 12 bases in between. CDR3 length equals 16 residues. Germline-derived CDR1 and CDR2 are MNHEY and SVGAGI.

The chain couples TRBV7-2 to TRBJ1-5; a weak D match, TRBD1 (6 bases). This CDR3 is built from 13 residues. The germline V gene has CDR1 SGHTA and CDR2 FQGNSA. V gave up 5 bases and J gave up 5 bases, with 10 bases separating them. CDR3 in DNA: TGTGCCAGCAGCGTCGGGACACATCAGCCCCAGCATTTT. Its translation is CASSVGTHQPQHF.

This chain connects TRBV28 to TRBJ2-7, with TRBD2 matching over 14 bases. V dropped 6 bases and J dropped 4; count of bases not matched to a gene: 5. The CDR3 is 15 residues long. Germline V gene data show CDR1 as MDHEN and CDR2 as SYDVKM. The CDR3 loop reads CASRGGLAGAYEQYV. The CDR3 region has the DNA TGTGCCAGCAGAGGGGGACTAGCGGGGGCTTACGAGCAGTACGTC.

V is TRBV18 and J is TRBJ2-7; 7 bases are shared with TRBD1. Trimming at V came to 3 bases and at J to 6 bases, leaving 5 bases not matched to a gene. The V gene's germline CDR1 is KGHSH and CDR2 LQKENI. The CDR3 has 13 residues. The CDR3 nucleotides read TGTGCCAGCTCACCTAGGGACAGAGGCGAGCAGTACTTC. Protein: CASSPRDRGEQYF.

The chain recombines TRBV18 with TRBJ1-5, with D perhaps TRBD1 (6 bases). The CDR3 runs to 15 residues. Germline V gene sequence: CDR1 KGHSH, CDR2 LQKENI. V was clipped by 5 bases and J by 0 bases, with 11 bases between them. CDR3 DNA sequence: TGTGCCAGCTCAGCCGGGACAATTAGCAATCAGCCCCAGCATTTT. Protein product: CASSAGTISNQPQHF.

This clone has only one observation. The V and J genes are TRBV9 and TRBJ2-2, with 10 bases that match TRBD1. The germline gives CDR1 SGDLS, CDR2 YYNGEE. After removal of 3 bases from V and 6 bases from J, the junction contained 11 bases not matched to a gene. The CDR3 has 17 amino acids. CDR3 sequence reads: CASSAPKGTGVPGELFF. CDR3 DNA sequence: TGTGCCAGCAGCGCCCCTAAGGGGACAGGGGTCCCCGGGGAGCTGTTTTTT.

V is TRBV10-3 and J is TRBJ2-1, with D possibly being TRBD1 (6 bases). The length of the CDR3 is 15 residues. V was clipped by 6 bases and J by 2 bases, with 14 bases between them. In germline, CDR1 is ENHRY, CDR2 SYGVKD. The DNA of the CDR3 is TGTGCCATCAGAGGACAGACCCACACCTACAATGAGCAGTTCTTC. Translated: CAIRGQTHTYNEQFF.

The J gene is TRBJ2-5, the V gene TRBV7-8; D gene ambiguous. The germline V gene encodes CDR1 SGHVS and CDR2 FQNEAQ. V was shortened by 6 bases and J by 2 bases, with 4 bases between the two germline ends. The CDR3 is made up of 11 amino acids. The CDR3 loop is CASSRQETQYF. In nucleotides, the CDR3 is TGTGCCAGCAGTCGTCAAGAGACCCAGTACTTC.

This clone showed up just once. The chain carries TRBV6-5 and TRBJ2-4; D may be TRBD2 (5 bases). Trimming took off 1 base at V and 0 bases at J, with 7 bases between the two ends. The germline V gene encodes CDR1 MNHEY and CDR2 SVGAGI. CDR3 length equals 15 residues. CDR3 sequence (DNA): TGTGCCAGCAGTTACTTAGGACTAGCCAAAAACATTCAGTACTTC. Protein sequence: CASSYLGLAKNIQYF.

The chain has TRBV6-5 and TRBJ1-3, with 9 bases lining up with TRBD1. With 7 bases clipped from V and 4 bases from J, the junction kept 8 bases outside the gene matches. CDR1 is MNHEY, CDR2 SVGAGI, per germline. This CDR3 is 15 amino acids long. For the CDR3, the DNA is TGTGCCAGCAATGGAGGGACAGGGCGAGGAAACACCATATATTTT. Amino acids: CASNGGTGRGNTIYF.

This clone was seen only once. This chain uses TRBV29-1 with TRBJ2-2; D is possibly TRBD2 (5 bases). The V gene lost 3 bases and the J gene lost 6 bases, with 8 bases spanning the gap. This CDR3 has 12 residues. Germline CDR1 and CDR2: SQVTM and ANQGSEA. CDR3 DNA: TGCAGCGTTGAGGGAGTGCCCGGGGAGCTGTTTTTT. Amino acids: CSVEGVPGELFF.